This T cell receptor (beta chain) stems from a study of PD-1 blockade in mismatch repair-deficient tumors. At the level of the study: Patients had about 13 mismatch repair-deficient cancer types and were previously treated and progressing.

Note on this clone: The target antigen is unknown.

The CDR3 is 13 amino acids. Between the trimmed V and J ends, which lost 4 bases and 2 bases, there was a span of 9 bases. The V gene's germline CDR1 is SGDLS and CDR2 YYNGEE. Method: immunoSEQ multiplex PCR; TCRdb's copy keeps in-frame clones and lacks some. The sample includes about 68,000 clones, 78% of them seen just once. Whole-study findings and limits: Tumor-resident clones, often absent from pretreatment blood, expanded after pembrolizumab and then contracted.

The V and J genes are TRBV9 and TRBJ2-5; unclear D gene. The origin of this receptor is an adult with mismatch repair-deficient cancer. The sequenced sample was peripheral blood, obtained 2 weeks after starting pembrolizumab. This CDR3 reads CASSPSGQETQYF. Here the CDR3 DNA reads TGTGCCAGCAGCCCTAGTGGACAAGAGACCCAGTACTTC.